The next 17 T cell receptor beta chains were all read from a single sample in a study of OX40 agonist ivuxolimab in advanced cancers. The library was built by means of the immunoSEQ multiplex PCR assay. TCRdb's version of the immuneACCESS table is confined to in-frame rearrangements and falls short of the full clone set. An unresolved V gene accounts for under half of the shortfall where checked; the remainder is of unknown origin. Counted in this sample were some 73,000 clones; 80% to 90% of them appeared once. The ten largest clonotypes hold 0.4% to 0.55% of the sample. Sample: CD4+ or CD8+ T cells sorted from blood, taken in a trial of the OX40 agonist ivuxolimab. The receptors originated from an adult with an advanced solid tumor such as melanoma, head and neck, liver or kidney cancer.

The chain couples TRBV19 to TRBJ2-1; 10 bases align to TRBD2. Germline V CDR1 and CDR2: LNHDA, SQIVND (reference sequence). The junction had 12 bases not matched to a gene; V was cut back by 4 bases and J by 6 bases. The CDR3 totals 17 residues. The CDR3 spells CASSTTRTSGPSNEQFF. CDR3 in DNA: TGTGCCAGTAGTACTACACGGACTAGCGGCCCCTCCAATGAGCAGTTCTTC.

Here the CDR3 reads CASSSVGTTNEKLFF. The CDR3 DNA reads TGTGCCAGCAGTTCCGTAGGGACAACTAATGAAAAACTGTTTTTT. The genes are TRBV28 and TRBJ1-4; D call uncertain. Trimming took 4 bases from V and 0 from J, leaving 9 bases between them. The CDR3 has 15 amino acids. The germline gives CDR1 MDHEN, CDR2 SYDVKM.

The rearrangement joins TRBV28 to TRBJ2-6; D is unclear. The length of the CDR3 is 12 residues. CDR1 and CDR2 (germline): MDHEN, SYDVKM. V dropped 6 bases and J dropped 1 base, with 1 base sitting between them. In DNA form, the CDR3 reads TGTGCCAGCAGATCTGGGGCCAACGTCCTGACTTTC. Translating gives CASRSGANVLTF.

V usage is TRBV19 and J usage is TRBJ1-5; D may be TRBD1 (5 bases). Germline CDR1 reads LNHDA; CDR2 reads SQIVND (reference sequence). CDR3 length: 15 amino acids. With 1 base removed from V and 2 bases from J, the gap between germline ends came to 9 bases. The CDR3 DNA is TGTGCCAGTAGTATAGGCAGGGTCGGCAATCAGCCCCAGCATTTT. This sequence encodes CASSIGRVGNQPQHF.

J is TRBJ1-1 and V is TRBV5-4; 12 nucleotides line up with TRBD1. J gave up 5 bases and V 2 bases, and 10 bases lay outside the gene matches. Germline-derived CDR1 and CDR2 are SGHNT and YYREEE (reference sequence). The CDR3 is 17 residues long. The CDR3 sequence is CASSFSRDRGRGTEAFF. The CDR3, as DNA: TGTGCCAGCAGCTTTAGCCGGGACAGGGGGCGGGGGACTGAAGCTTTCTTT.

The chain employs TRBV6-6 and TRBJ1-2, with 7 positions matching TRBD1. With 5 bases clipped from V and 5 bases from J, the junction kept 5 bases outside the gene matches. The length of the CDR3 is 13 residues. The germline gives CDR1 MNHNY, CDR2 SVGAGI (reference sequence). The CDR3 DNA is TGTGCCAGCAGTGGCGGGACAGCGTATGGCTACACCTTC. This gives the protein CASSGGTAYGYTF.

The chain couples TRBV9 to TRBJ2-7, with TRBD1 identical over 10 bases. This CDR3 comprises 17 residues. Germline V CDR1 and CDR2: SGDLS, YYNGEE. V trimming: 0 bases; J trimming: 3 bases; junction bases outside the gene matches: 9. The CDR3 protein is CASSVGGVGTGDYEQYF. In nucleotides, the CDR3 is TGTGCCAGCAGCGTAGGAGGAGTTGGGACAGGGGACTACGAGCAGTACTTC.

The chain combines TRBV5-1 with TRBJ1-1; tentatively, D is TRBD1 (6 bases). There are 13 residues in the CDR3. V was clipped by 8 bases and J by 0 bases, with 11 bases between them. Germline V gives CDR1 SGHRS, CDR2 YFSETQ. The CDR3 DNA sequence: TGCGCCAGTACTACAGGGATGAACACTGAAGCTTTCTTT. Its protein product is CASTTGMNTEAFF.

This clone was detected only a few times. This chain's CDR3 is CASSQDLLKGANYNEQFF. DNA for the CDR3: TGCGCCAGCAGCCAAGATCTTTTGAAAGGGGCCAACTACAATGAGCAGTTCTTC. This sequence joins TRBV4-1 and TRBJ2-1; D possibly corresponds to TRBD1 (5 bases). Germline V gene sequence: CDR1 MGHRA, CDR2 YSYEKL. There are 18 residues in the CDR3. V lost 0 bases and J 3 bases, leaving 18 bases between the germline ends.

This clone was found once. This CDR3 reads CASSPRDRDDQPQHF. The CDR3 region has the DNA TGTGCCAGCAGTCCCCGGGACAGGGACGATCAGCCCCAGCATTTT. The gene calls are TRBV6-1 and TRBJ1-5, with 9 bases fitting TRBD1. The V segment lost 5 bases and the J segment 5 bases; nucleotides outside the gene matches: 7. Germline values: CDR1 MNHNS, CDR2 SASEGT. This CDR3 has 15 residues.

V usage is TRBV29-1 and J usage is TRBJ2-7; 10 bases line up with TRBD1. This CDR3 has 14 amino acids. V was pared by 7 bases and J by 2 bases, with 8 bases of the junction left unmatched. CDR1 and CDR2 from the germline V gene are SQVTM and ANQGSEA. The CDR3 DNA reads TGCAGCGCAGGGGACAGGGGTTCCACCTACGAGCAGTACTTC. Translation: CSAGDRGSTYEQYF.

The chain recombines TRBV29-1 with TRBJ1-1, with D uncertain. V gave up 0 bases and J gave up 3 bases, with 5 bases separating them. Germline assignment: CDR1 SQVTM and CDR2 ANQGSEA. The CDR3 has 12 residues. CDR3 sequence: CSVEDGYTEAFF. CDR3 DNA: TGCAGCGTTGAAGATGGGTACACTGAAGCTTTCTTT.

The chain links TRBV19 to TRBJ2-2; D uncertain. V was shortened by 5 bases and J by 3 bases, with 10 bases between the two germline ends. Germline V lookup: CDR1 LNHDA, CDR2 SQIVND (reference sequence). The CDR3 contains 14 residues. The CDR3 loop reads CASSSLLDTGELFF. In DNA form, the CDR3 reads TGTGCCAGTAGTTCCCTCCTGGACACCGGGGAGCTGTTTTTT.

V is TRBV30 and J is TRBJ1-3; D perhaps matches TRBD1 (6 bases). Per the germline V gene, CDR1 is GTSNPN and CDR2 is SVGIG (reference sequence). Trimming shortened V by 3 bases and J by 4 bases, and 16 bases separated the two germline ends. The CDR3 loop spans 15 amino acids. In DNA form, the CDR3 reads TGTGCCTGGAGAAAATCGGGGGCGGTCGGAAACACCATATATTTT. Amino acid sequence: CAWRKSGAVGNTIYF.

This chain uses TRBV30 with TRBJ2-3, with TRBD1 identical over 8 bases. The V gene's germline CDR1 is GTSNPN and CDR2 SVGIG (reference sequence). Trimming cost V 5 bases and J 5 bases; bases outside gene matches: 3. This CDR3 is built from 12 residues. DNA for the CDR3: TGTGCCTGGCAAACAGGGGGAGATACGCAGTATTTT. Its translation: CAWQTGGDTQYF.

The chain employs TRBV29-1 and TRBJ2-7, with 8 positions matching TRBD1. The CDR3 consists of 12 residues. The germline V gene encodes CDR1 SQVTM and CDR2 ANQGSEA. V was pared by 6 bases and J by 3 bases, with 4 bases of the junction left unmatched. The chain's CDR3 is CSVGQAGYEQYF. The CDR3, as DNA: TGCAGCGTGGGACAGGCAGGCTACGAGCAGTACTTC.

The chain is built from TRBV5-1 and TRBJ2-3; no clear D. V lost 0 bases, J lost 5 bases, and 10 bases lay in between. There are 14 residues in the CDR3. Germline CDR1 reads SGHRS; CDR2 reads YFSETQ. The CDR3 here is CASSLEGSGDTQYF. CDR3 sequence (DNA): TGCGCCAGCAGCTTGGAAGGGTCCGGAGATACGCAGTATTTT.